This TCR beta chain was retrieved from a study of graft-versus-host responses after intestinal transplantation (dated by TCRdb to the early 2020s). At the level of the whole study: The transplants that recipients got were multivisceral, liver-intestinal, or isolated intestinal. Every recipient was given anti-thymocyte globulin induction, followed by 2 to 4 years of maintenance tacrolimus and steroids. After intestinal transplantation, graft-versus-host and host-versus-graft alloreactive T cell clones in the graft, circulation and bone marrow were tracked using bulk TCR-beta CDR3 sequencing. To identify alloreactive clones, pre-transplant mixed lymphocyte reaction products were sequenced and then compared with unstimulated pre-transplant donor and recipient T cells. The cohort enrolled some 23 intestinal transplant recipients including one retransplant, and a few patients lacking pretransplant specimens were excluded. A peak of at least 4% donor T cells among recipient peripheral blood mononuclear cells was the definition used for donor T cell macrochimerism. Instead of going to the commercial service, samples from a few later patients were sequenced in-house on an Illumina MiSeq and processed with MiXCR. The paper as a whole reports these results and caveats: The conclusions were limited by the relatively low number and heterogeneity of the intestinal transplant patients. GvH clones were detected in recipient bone marrow, and some appeared earlier in ileal mucosa or blood, consistent with an intestinal mucosal origin. In the allografts of patients with donor T cell macrochimerism, GvH to HvG T cell clonal ratios were high. Early after transplant, declines in HvG clones were associated with peak levels of circulating GvH clones.

The sample's time point label is to be understood as: cells obtained before transplantation from donor or recipient. CD3+CD4+ and CD3+CD8+ populations were FACS-sorted from unstimulated pre-transplant donor and recipient cells taken from spleen or lymph nodes. Receptors were amplified or captured by the immunoSEQ multiplex PCR assay. In most patients, genomic DNA was isolated using the Qiagen DNeasy Blood and Tissue Kit and sent frozen to Adaptive Biotechnologies for TCR sequencing. High-throughput TCR-beta CDR3 sequencing of genomic DNA from most patients was performed by Adaptive Biotechnologies. The authors' pipeline ran thus. TCR sequencing data for some 19 patients were retrieved from Adaptive's ImmunoSEQ software; a few other patients were processed with MiXCR and VDJtools. To correct CD4 versus CD8 sorting errors, sequences present in both subsets at a frequency ratio below 5:1 were removed. CDR3 nucleotide sequences shared between donor and recipient were removed because their origin could not be assigned. To count as alloreactive, a clone needed at least 2-fold expansion over unstimulated cells and a minimum CFSE-low frequency of 0.002% (template counts) or 0.001% (read counts). Mappable clones were those detected in sequenced pre-transplant spleen, lymph node, or MLR CFSE-low populations of the donor or recipient. The cumulative frequency of alloreactive clones was calculated as a percentage of all sequences, weighted by copy number. As stored in TCRdb, this immuneACCESS dataset retains in-frame rearrangements with V and J assigned. A fraction of the clones does not appear; measured against another copy, unresolved V genes explain less than half of the discrepancy, and the remainder lacks a known reason. V and J calls plus clone size are reproduced from that table; the DNA served to infer D and trimming. In this sample the table shows roughly 120,000 clones, approximately 92% of which occur a single time. The ten largest clones take up 0.4% to 0.55% of the sample.

V is shortened by 5 bases, J by 3 bases, and the region joining them spans 16 bases. The germline V gene encodes CDR1 MNHEY and CDR2 SMNVEV (reference sequence). The CDR3, from cysteine to phenylalanine, totals 15 residues. The only DNA kept is the CDR3, 45 bases in frame from the first base. As for this clone: What this receptor recognizes is not known. One base away there is no much larger clone; base qualities are not given.

The origin of this receptor is a human donor who received an intestinal transplant. The material sequenced was unstimulated CD8+ T cells sorted from spleen or lymph node cells, taken before intestinal transplant. The chain links TRBV27 with TRBJ2-5; there is no confident call for the D gene. The CDR3 has the sequence CASSPLPPNKETQYF. The sequence in DNA is TGTGCCAGCAGTCCGTTGCCCCCGAACAAAGAGACCCAGTACTTC.